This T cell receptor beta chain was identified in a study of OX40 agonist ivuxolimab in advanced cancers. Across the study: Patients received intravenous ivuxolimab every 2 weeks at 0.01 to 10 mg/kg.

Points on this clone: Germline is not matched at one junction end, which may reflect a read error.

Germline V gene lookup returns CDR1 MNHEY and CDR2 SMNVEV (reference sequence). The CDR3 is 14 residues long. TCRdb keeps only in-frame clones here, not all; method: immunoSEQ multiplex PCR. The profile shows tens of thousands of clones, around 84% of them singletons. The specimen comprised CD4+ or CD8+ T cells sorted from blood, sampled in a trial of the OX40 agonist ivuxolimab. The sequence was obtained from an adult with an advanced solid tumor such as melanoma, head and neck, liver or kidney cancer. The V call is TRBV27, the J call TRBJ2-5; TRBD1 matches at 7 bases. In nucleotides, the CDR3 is TGTGCCAGCAGCCCAGACAGGGACCAAGAGGCCCAGTACTTC. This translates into CASSPDRDQEAQYF.